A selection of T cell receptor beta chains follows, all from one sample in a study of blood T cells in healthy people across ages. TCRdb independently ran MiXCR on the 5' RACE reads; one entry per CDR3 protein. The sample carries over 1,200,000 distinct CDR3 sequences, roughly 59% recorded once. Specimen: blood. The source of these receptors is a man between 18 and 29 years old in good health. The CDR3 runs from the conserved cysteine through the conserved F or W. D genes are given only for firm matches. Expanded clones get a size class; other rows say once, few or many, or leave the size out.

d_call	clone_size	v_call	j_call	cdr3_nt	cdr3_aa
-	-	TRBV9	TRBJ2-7	TGTGCCAGCAGCAGAATGAGCGGGCCTTCCTACGAGCAGTACTTC	CASSRMSGPSYEQYF
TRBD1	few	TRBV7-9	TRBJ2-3	TGTGCCAGCAGCCCCGCGCAGGGGGCAACAGATACGCAGTATTTT	CASSPAQGATDTQYF
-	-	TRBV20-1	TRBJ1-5	TGCAGTGCTACAATAGGGATTAGCAATCAGCCCCAGCATTTT	CSATIGISNQPQHF
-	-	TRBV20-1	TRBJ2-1	TGCAGTGCAAACGACGCGAGGAGCTCCTACAATGAGCAGTTCTTC	CSANDARSSYNEQFF
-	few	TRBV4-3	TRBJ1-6	TGCGCCAGCAGCCAACTTGGGGGGCAGAGTAATTCACCCCTCCACTTT	CASSQLGGQSNSPLHF
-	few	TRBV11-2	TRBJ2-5	TGTGCCAGCAGCTTCTCAGGGCGGGGAGAGACCCAGTACTTC	CASSFSGRGETQYF
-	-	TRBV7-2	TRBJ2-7	TGTGCCAGCAGCTTAGGCCCCGGTGGGGCGACCTACGAGCAGTACTTC	CASSLGPGGATYEQYF
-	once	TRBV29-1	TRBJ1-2	TGCAGCGTTGCCGGGACCAGCTATGGCTACACCTTC	CSVAGTSYGYTF
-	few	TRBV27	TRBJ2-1	TGTGCCAGCCGGAGGGCCACACTATACAATGAGCAGTTCTTC	CASRRATLYNEQFF
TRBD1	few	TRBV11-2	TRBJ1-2	TGTGCCATATCCTCTGACAGGGGTATTTACTATGGCTACACCTTC	CAISSDRGIYYGYTF
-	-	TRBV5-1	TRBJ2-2	TGCGCCAGCAGCTCGCAGAGTAACACCGGGGAGCTGTTTTTT	CASSSQSNTGELFF
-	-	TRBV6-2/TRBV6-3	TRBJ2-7	TGTGCCAGCAGTTATGCGCGGGAAACCTACGAGCAGTACTTC	CASSYARETYEQYF
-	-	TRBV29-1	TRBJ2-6	TGCAGCGAGCTCCCACGGGCCAACGTCCTGACTTTC	CSELPRANVLTF
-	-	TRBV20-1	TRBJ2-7	TGCAGTGCAGCCCCGGGCCCCGGGTACGAGCAGTACTTC	CSAAPGPGYEQYF
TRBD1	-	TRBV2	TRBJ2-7	TGTGCCAGCAAAGAGTTTGTCTGGACAGGGAAAAGCTCCTACAATGAGCAGTACTTC	CASKEFVWTGKSSYNEQYF
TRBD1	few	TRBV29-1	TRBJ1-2	TGCAGCGTTGACCCGGGACAGGACTATGGCTACACCTTC	CSVDPGQDYGYTF
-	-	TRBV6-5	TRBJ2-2	TGTGCCAGCAGTTACGGGGTTACGAACACCGGGGAGCTGTTTTTT	CASSYGVTNTGELFF
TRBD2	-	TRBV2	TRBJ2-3	TGTGCCAGCAGTTCCCCCCGGGACTATCAGTATTTT	CASSSPRDYQYF
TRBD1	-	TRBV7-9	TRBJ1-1	TGTGCCAGCAGCTCTAAGGGACAGGGGTACGGCACTGAAGCTTTCTTT	CASSSKGQGYGTEAFF
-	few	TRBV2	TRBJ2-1	TGTGCCAGCAAAAATGCCCCGAGCCCCTACAATGAGCAGTTCTTC	CASKNAPSPYNEQFF
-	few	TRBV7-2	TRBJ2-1	TGTGCCAGCAGCCAACTGGAAGGCTCCTACAATGAGCAGTTCTTC	CASSQLEGSYNEQFF
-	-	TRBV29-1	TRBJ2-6	TGCAGCGTTGAAATCAGGGCAAGCGGGGCCAACGTCCTGACTTTC	CSVEIRASGANVLTF
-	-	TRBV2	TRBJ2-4	TGTGCCAGCAGTCGATTAGCTGGACAAGCGGAAACCCAGTACTTC	CASSRLAGQAETQYF
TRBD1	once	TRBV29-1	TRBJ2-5	TGCAGCGTTGCGGGACAGGGTAGTACCCAGTACTTC	CSVAGQGSTQYF
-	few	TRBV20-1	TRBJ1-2	TGCAGTGCCCGGGGGCGCAATGACTATGGCTACACCTTC	CSARGRNDYGYTF
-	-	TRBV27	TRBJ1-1	TGTGCCAGCAGTGAAGATCCGTTATACACTGAAGCTTTCTTT	CASSEDPLYTEAFF
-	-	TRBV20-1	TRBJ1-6	TGCAGTGCTCGCGGCCGGGGTAATTCACCCCTCCACTTT	CSARGRGNSPLHF
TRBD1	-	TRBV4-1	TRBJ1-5	TGCGCCAGCAGCCAAGTCCCCCATGGACGACAGGGACGCAATCAGCCCCAGCATTTT	CASSQVPHGRQGRNQPQHF
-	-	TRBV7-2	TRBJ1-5	TGTGCCAGCAGCCTAAATTGGGGGGATGGAAAAAGACCCCAGCATTTT	CASSLNWGDGKRPQHF
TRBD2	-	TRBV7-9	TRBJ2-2	TGTGCCAGCAGCTTAGCGAGCCCAGTAGTCGGGGAGGGCCGGACCGGGGAGCTGTTTTTT	CASSLASPVVGEGRTGELFF
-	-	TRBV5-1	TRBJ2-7	TGCGCCAGCAGCTTCGGAGGTCGAACCTACGAGCAGTACTTC	CASSFGGRTYEQYF
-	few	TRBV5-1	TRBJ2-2	TGCGCCAGCAGCTTATACGGGGTTTGGACGCGGAACACCGGGGAGCTGTTTTTT	CASSLYGVWTRNTGELFF
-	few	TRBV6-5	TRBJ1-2	TGTGCCAGCAGTTTGGGACACCTGTCAGGAAACTATGGCTACACCTTC	CASSLGHLSGNYGYTF
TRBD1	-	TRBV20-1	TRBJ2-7	TGCAGTGCTAGAGAGAGTGTGCCGGGACAGGGTAATATAGTGGCCTCCTACGAGCAGTACTTC	CSARESVPGQGNIVASYEQYF
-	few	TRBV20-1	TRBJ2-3	TGCAGTGCTAGAGATTACGGTACGCAGTATTTT	CSARDYGTQYF
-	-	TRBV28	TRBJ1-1	TGTGCCAGCAGTTTAACAATAACCATGAACACTGAAGCTTTCTTT	CASSLTITMNTEAFF
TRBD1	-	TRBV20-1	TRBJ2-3	TGCAGTGCTTGGACAGGGGGAATGAGCACAGATACGCAGTATTTT	CSAWTGGMSTDTQYF
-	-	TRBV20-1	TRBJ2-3	TGCAGTGCAAACACGGGTAGCACAGATACGCAGTATTTT	CSANTGSTDTQYF
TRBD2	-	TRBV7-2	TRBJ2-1	TGTGCCAGCAGCTGGACTAGCGGGAGAGGGTACAATGAGCAGTTCTTC	CASSWTSGRGYNEQFF
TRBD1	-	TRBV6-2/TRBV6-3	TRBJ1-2	TGTGCCAGCAGCCCCGGGACAGGGATTGACTATGGCTACACCTTC	CASSPGTGIDYGYTF
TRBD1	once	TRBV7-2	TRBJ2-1	TGTGCCAGCAGCCATGGCATTGACAGGGGGAATGAGCAGTTCTTC	CASSHGIDRGNEQFF
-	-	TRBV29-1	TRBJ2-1	TGCAGCGTTGAAGGAGAGCGTGAAGTGGACTCCTACAATGAGCAGTTCTTC	CSVEGEREVDSYNEQFF
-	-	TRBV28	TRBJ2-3	TGTGCCAGCAGTTACGAGAATGAAAGCACAGATACGCAGTATTTT	CASSYENESTDTQYF
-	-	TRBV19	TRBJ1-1	TGTGCCAGTAGTGAGGTCTCCATGAACACTGAAGCTTTCTTT	CASSEVSMNTEAFF
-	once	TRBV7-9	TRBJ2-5	TGTGCCAGCAGCTTTATCGTTGAGACCCAGTACTTC	CASSFIVETQYF
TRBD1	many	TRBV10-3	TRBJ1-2	TGTGCCATAACGGACAGGGAGAGCGGCTACACCTTC	CAITDRESGYTF
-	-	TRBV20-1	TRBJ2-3	TGCAGTGCCTCCACACCGAGTTATAGCACAGATACGCAGTATTTT	CSASTPSYSTDTQYF
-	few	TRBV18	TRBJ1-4	TGTGCCAGCTCACCACAGGCAACTAATGAAAAACTGTTTTTT	CASSPQATNEKLFF
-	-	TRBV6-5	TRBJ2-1	TGTGCCAGCAGGGAGGTTCATGAGCAGTTCTTC	CASREVHEQFF
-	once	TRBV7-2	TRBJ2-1	TGTGCCAGCAGGGAACTCGAAACGTCCTACAATGAGCAGTTCTTC	CASRELETSYNEQFF
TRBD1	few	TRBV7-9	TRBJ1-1	TGTGCCAGCAGCTTAGTGGTAGGGGGCGGCACTGAAGCTTTCTTT	CASSLVVGGGTEAFF
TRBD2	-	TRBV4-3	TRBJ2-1	TGCGCCAGCAGCCTCTCTATCCCCCGCGGGGGCTACAATGAGCAGTTCTTC	CASSLSIPRGGYNEQFF
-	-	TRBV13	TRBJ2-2	TGTGCCAGCAGCTTCTTAAGAACCGGGGAGCTGTTTTTT	CASSFLRTGELFF